This T cell receptor beta chain was observed in a study of shared clonotypes between healthy human individuals. In replicate PCRs of sorted subsets, around 200 ng DNA, about 30,000 T cell genomes, was used. The assay was immunoSEQ multiplex PCR, and TCRdb's table has in-frame clones only and misses some. The top ten clones hold roughly 0.23% of a sample with roughly 770,000 clones, just over 95% of them seen once. The naive CD8 fraction comprised CD45RO-negative cells positively selected for CCR7 and excluded terminally differentiated effector memory CD45RA+ cells. The study drew its donors from healthy HIV-negative adults without recent acute infections or vaccinations. Sequencing was carried out using naive CD8+ T cells sorted from blood. The sequence derives from a man younger than 45 in good health.

CDR3 nucleotides: TGTGCCAGCAGCCCCCCAGGGTACCGGACGAACACTGAAGCTTTCTTT. This codes for CASSPPGYRTNTEAFF. This chain uses TRBV2 with TRBJ1-1; possibly TRBD1 for D (5 bases). CDR3 length: 16 residues. CDR1 SNHLY and CDR2 FYNNEI come from the germline V gene. Trimming left V 6 bases short and J 1 base short, with 18 bases between. Looking up the rest from reference TRBV2 and TRBJ1-1 gives the full variable domain: EPEVTQTPSHQVTQMGQEVILRCVPISNHLYFYWYRQILGQKVEFLVSFYNNEISEKSEIFDDQFSVERPDGSNFTLKIRSTKLEDSAMYFCASSPPGYRTNTEAFFGQGTRLTVV.